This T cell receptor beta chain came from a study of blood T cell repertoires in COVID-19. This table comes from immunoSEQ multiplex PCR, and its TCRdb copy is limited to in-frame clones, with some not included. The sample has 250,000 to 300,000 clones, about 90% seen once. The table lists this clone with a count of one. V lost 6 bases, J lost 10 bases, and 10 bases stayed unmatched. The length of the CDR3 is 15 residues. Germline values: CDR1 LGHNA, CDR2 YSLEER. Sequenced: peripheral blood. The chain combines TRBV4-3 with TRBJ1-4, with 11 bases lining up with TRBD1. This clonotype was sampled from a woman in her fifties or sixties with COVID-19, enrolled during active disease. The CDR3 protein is CASRDRTGGFGKLFF. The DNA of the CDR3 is TGCGCCAGCAGAGATAGGACAGGGGGCTTTGGAAAACTGTTTTTT.